This T cell receptor beta chain was documented in a study of human T cells and chemical hapten exposure. TCRdb reanalysed the RACE reads using MiXCR and keeps one entry per CDR3 protein. The table includes around 120,000 distinct CDR3 sequences, around 15% detected once. The sample's time point: patch test 1, 2 weeks after DPC sensitization. Treatment in this sample: therapeutic diphenylcyclopropenone sensitization with weekly scalp DPC. Germline V gives CDR1 SQVTM, CDR2 ANQGSEA. V lost 4 bases and J lost 4, with 7 bases in between. The CDR3 totals 11 residues. The sample in question was whole blood, obtained in connection with sensitization to the hapten diphenylcyclopropenone (DPC). The sequence derives from a man younger than 35 with alopecia areata. Some clones in this sample may be carry-over from other donors' samples. The chain combines TRBV29-1 with TRBJ1-1; D is unclear. The CDR3 DNA sequence: TGCAGCGTTGCGGTCGCCACTGAAGCTTTCTTT. It encodes CSVAVATEAFF.